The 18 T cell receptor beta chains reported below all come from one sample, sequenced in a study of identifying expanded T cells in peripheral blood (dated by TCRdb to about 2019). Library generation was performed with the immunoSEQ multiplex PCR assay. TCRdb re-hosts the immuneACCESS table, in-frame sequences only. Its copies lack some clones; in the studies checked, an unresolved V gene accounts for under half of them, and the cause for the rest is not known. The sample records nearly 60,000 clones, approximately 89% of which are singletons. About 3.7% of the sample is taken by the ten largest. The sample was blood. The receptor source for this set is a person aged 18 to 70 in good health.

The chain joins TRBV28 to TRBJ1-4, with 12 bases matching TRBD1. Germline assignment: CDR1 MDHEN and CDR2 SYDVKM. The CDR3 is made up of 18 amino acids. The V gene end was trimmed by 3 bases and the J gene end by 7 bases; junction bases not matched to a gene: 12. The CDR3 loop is CASSFRRGTGGFGEKLFF. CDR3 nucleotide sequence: TGTGCCAGCAGTTTTCGTCGGGGGACAGGGGGCTTCGGTGAAAAACTGTTTTTT.

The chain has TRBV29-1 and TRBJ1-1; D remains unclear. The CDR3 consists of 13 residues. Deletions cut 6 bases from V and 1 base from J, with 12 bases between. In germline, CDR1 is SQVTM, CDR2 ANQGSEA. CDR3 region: CSVSGERNTEAFF. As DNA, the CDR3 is TGCAGCGTCTCAGGTGAGCGGAACACTGAAGCTTTCTTT.

The CDR3 reads CASSNKPEEAFF. The CDR3 DNA reads as TGTGCCAGCAGTAACAAGCCGGAGGAAGCTTTCTTT. The chain links TRBV6-6 to TRBJ1-1; the D is unclear. The CDR3 contains 12 residues. The V gene lost 5 bases and the J gene lost 8 bases, with 12 bases spanning the gap. Germline CDR1 MNHNY, CDR2 SVGAGI (reference sequence).

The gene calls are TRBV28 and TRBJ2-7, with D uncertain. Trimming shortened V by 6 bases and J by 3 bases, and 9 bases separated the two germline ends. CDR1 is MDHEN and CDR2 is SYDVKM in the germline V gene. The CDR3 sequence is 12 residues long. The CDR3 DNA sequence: TGTGCCAGCAGCTTGAAGAGCTACGAGCAGTACTTC. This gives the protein CASSLKSYEQYF.

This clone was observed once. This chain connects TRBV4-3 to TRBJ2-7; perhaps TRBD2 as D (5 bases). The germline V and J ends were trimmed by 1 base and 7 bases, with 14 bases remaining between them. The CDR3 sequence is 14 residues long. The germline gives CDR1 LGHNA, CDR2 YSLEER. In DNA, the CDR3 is TGCGCCAGCAGCCAAGCGGCGCTAGCAGTAGAGCAGTACTTC. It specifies CASSQAALAVEQYF.

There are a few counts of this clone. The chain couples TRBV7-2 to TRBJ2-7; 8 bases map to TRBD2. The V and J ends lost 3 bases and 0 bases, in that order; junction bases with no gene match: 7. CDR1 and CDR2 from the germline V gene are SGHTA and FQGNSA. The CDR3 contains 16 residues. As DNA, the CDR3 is TGTGCCAGCAGCTTGAGCTTAGCGGGGCCCTCCTACGAGCAGTACTTC. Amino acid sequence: CASSLSLAGPSYEQYF.

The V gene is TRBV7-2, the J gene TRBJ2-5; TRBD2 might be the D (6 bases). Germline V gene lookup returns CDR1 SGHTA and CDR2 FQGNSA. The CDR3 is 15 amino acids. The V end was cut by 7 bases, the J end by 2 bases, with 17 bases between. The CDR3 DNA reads TGTGCCAGCACTATGATGGGGGGTGAACAAGAGACCCAGTACTTC. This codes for CASTMMGGEQETQYF.

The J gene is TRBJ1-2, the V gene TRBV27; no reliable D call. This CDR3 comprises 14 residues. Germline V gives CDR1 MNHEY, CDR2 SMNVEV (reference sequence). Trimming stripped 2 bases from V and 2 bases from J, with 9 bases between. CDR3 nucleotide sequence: TGTGCCAGCAGTTTAAGAAGGACCAACTATGGCTACACCTTC. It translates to CASSLRRTNYGYTF.

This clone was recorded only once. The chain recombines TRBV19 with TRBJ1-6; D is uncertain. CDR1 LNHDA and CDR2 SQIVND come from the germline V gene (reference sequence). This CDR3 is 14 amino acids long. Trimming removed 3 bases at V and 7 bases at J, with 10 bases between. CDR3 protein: CASSISGPNSPLHF. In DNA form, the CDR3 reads TGTGCCAGTAGTATTTCTGGCCCCAATTCACCCCTCCACTTT.

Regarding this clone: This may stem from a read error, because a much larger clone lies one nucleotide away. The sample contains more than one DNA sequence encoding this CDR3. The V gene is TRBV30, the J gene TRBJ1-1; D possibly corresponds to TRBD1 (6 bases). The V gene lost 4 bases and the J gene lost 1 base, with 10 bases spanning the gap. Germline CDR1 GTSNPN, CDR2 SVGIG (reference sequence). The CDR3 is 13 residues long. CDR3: CAWKQGTNTEAFF. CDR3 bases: TGTGCCTGGAAGCAGGGGACGAACACTGAAGCTTTCTTT.

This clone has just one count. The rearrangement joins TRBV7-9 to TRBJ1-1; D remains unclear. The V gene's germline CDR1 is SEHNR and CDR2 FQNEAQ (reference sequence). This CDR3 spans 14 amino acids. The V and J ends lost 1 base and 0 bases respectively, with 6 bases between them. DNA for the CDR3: TGTGCCAGCAGCTTAGGACCGCTGAACACTGAAGCTTTCTTT. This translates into CASSLGPLNTEAFF.

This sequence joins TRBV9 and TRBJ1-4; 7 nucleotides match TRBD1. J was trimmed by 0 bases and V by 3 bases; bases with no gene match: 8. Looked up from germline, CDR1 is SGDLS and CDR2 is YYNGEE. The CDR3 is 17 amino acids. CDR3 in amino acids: CASSAGGGTATNEKLFF. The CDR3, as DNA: TGTGCCAGCAGCGCCGGAGGGGGGACAGCAACTAATGAAAAACTGTTTTTT.

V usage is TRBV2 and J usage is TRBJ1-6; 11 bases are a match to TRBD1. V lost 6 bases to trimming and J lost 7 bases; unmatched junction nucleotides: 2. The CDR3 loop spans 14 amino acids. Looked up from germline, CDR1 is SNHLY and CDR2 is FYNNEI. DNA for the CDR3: TGTGCCAGCAGGGACAGGGGGCAAAATTCACCCCTCCACTTT. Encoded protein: CASRDRGQNSPLHF.

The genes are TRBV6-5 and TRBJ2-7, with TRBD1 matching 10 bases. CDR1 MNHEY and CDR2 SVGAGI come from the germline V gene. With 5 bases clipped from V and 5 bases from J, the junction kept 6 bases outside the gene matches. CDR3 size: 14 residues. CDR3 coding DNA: TGTGCCAGCAGTCTGGGACAGGGGAGCCACGAGCAGTACTTC. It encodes CASSLGQGSHEQYF.

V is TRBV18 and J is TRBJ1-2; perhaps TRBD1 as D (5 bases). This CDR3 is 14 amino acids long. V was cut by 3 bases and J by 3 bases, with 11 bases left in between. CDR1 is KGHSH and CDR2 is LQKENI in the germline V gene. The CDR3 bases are TGTGCCAGCTCACCCCCGGGGGGGTACTATGGCTACACCTTC. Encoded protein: CASSPPGGYYGYTF.

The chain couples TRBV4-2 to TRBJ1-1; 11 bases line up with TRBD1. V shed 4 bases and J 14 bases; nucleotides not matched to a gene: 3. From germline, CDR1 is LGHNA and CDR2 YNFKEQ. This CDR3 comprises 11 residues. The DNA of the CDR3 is TGTGCCAGCAGCCGGACAGGGGGCATGTTCTTT. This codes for CASSRTGGMFF.

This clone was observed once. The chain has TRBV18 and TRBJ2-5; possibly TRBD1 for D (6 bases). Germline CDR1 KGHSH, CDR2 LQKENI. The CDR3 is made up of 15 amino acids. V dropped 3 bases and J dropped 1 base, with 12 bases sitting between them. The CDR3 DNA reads TGTGCCAGCTCACCGTGGACAGCCCTCCAAGAGACCCAGTACTTC. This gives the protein CASSPWTALQETQYF. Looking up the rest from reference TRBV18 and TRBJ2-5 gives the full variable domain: NAGVMQNPRHLVRRRGQEARLRCSPMKGHSHVYWYRQLPEEGLKFMVYLQKENIIDESGMPKERFSAEFPKEGPSILRIQQVVRGDSAAYFCASSPWTALQETQYFGPGTRLLVL.

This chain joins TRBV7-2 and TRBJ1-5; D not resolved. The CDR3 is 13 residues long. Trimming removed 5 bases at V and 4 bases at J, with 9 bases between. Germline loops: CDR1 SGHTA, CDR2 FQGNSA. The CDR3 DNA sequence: TGTGCCAGCAGCATAGAAGCAAATCAGCCCCAGCATTTT. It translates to CASSIEANQPQHF. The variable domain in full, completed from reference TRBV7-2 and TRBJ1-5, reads GAGVSQSPSNKVTEKGKDVELRCDPISGHTALYWYRQSLGQGLEFLIYFQGNSAPDKSGLPSDRFSAERTGGSVSTLTIQRTQQEDSAVYLCASSIEANQPQHFGDGTRLSIL.